This T cell receptor beta chain was identified in a study of blood T cell repertoires in COVID-19. Study summary: Sources were T cells, B-cell-depleted T cells, or PBMCs; the material itself was cDNA or gDNA.

Original data processing: Reference gene primer amplification gave nucleated cell count estimates. Sequencing was performed with immunoSEQ multiplex PCR; in TCRdb, only in-frame clones are kept and a portion is missing. V, J and clone size were drawn from that table, and D and trimming were deduced from the DNA. The data show roughly 150,000 clones, with 65% to 85% seen just once and around 14% held by the top ten. CDR1 and CDR2 (germline): LGHNT, FRNRAP. CDR3 length: 11 residues. With 5 bases removed from V and 7 bases from J, the gap between germline ends came to 6 bases. Sample: peripheral blood. V usage is TRBV12-5 and J usage is TRBJ1-5; D is ambiguous. The TCR originated in a woman aged 80 or older with acute or convalescent COVID-19. CDR3 residues: CASGEGQPQHF. The CDR3 DNA sequence: TGTGCTAGTGGTGAGGGCCAGCCCCAGCATTTT.